This section outlines one T cell receptor beta chain sequence together with its context. The data stem from a study of T cells in Graves' hyperthyroidism and ophthalmopathy. Researchers amplified the TCR beta CDR3 regions from RNA transcripts. TCR CDR3 regions were first amplified by RT-PCR with HTBI primers. One entry per CDR3 protein results from TCRdb running MiXCR on the multiplex PCR reads. The data show a few hundred thousand distinct CDR3 sequences, 15% seen once. This CDR3 contains 15 residues. The germline V gene has CDR1 SGHTA and CDR2 FQGNSA. V dropped 5 bases and J dropped 0 bases, with 13 bases sitting between them.

This sequence joins TRBV7-2 and TRBJ1-2; D is unresolved. This TCR was recovered from a woman younger than 45 with Graves' hyperthyroidism. Sample: blood. This CDR3 is CASSPTTAANYGYTF. The CDR3 coding sequence is TGTGCCAGCAGCCCCACCACCGCGGCTAACTATGGCTACACCTTC.